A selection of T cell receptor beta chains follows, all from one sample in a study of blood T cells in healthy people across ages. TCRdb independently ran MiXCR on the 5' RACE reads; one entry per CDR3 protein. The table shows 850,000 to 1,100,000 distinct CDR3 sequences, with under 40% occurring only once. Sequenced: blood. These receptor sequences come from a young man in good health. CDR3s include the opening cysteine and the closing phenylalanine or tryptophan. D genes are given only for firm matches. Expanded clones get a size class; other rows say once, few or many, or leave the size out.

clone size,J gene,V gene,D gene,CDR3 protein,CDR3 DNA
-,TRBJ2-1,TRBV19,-,CASSPTGYYEQFF,TGTGCCAGTAGCCCCACAGGGTATTATGAGCAGTTCTTC
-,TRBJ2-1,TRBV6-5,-,CASSPTYYTEQFF,TGTGCCAGCAGTCCCACATATTACACTGAGCAGTTCTTC
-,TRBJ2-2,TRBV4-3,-,CASSQDGTSDTGELFF,TGCGCCAGCAGCCAAGATGGTACCTCAGACACCGGGGAGCTGTTTTTT
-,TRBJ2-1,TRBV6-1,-,CASSESGLYDGVKWMQFF,TGTGCCAGCAGTGAAAGCGGGCTATACGACGGCGTGAAATGGATGCAGTTCTTC
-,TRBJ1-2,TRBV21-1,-,CASSKGKEDGTYGYTF,TGTGCCAGCAGCAAAGGGAAGGAGGACGGTACCTATGGCTACACCTTC
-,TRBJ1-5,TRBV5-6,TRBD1,CASSLGQVYQPQHF,TGTGCCAGCAGCCTAGGACAGGTCTACCAGCCCCAGCATTTT
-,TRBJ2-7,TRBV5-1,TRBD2,CASSWVSGEANEQYF,TGCGCCAGCAGCTGGGTGAGCGGGGAAGCCAACGAGCAGTACTTC
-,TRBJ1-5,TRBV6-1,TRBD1,CASRQTGGWSSNQPQHF,TGTGCCAGCAGGCAAACAGGGGGATGGAGTAGCAATCAGCCCCAGCATTTT
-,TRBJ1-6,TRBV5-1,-,CASSYPEGEGISPLHF,TGCGCCAGCAGCTACCCTGAAGGAGAGGGAATTTCACCCCTCCACTTT
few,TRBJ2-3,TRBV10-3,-,CAVSGGSTDTQYF,TGTGCCGTCTCGGGGGGCAGCACAGATACGCAGTATTTT